The 6 T cell receptor beta chains presented below share a single source sample, sequenced in a study of cytomegalovirus exposure and HLA in healthy donors. The primer mix had 60 Vbeta and 13 Jbeta primers. Method: immunoSEQ multiplex PCR; TCRdb's copy keeps in-frame clones and lacks some. The sample holds about 160,000 clones; roughly 85% are singletons and the top ten take under 2.5%. The sample consisted of PBMCs. All receptors derive from a middle-aged man in good health and CMV-seronegative.

The genes are TRBV27 and TRBJ1-1; D not certain. CDR3 length: 14 residues. Trimming took 2 bases from V and 1 from J, leaving 8 bases between them. Germline CDR1 and CDR2: MNHEY and SMNVEV (reference sequence). The CDR3 DNA reads as TGTGCCAGCAGTTTAACAAAAAAGAACACTGAAGCTTTCTTT. Its translation is CASSLTKKNTEAFF.

The V and J genes are TRBV6-4 and TRBJ2-1, with TRBD2 matching over 7 bases. V was clipped by 6 bases and J by 4 bases; unmatched bases: 9. Germline V gene sequence: CDR1 MRHNA, CDR2 SNTAGT. CDR3 length equals 15 residues. The DNA for the CDR3 is TGTGCCAGCAGCCTCGGTACTAGCGATTACAATGAGCAGTTCTTC. It yields the protein CASSLGTSDYNEQFF.

This clone has just one count. V usage is TRBV19 and J usage is TRBJ1-5; the match to TRBD1 covers 8 bases. This CDR3 spans 15 amino acids. The J segment lost 7 bases and the V segment lost 10 bases, leaving 15 bases of the junction unmatched. CDR1 is LNHDA, CDR2 SQIVND, per germline (reference sequence). This CDR3 is CATHDRGRNDQPQHF. CDR3 in DNA: TGTGCCACGCACGACAGGGGACGTAACGACCAGCCCCAGCATTTT.

This clone has more than one count but fewer than ten. V is TRBV7-2 and J is TRBJ2-1; D may be TRBD2 (7 bases). There are 15 residues in the CDR3. V was clipped by 3 bases and J by 5 bases, with 14 bases between them. Germline CDR1 reads SGHTA; CDR2 reads FQGNSA. CDR3 sequence (DNA): TGTGCCAGCAGCTTGTTTGCGGGGGCGAACAATGAGCAGTTCTTC. It yields the protein CASSLFAGANNEQFF.

The chain recombines TRBV6-5 with TRBJ1-2; 8 positions agree with TRBD1. The CDR3 contains 16 residues. Germline assignment: CDR1 MNHEY and CDR2 SVGAGI. V was pared by 0 bases and J by 4 bases, with 7 bases of the junction left unmatched. DNA of the CDR3: TGTGCCAGCAGTTACTCGCGGACCGGGACAGGCTATGGCTACACCTTC. As protein: CASSYSRTGTGYGYTF.

V is TRBV28 and J is TRBJ2-5, with a weak D call TRBD2 (6 bases). CDR1 and CDR2 (germline): MDHEN, SYDVKM. This CDR3 contains 14 residues. V was clipped by 5 bases and J by 4 bases, with 14 bases between them. CDR3 amino acids: CASSPTGTRETQYF. For the CDR3, the DNA is TGTGCCAGCAGTCCAACCGGGACTCGAGAGACCCAGTACTTC.